The subject of this entry is one T cell receptor (beta chain). Antigen specificity is unknown. Time point noted: newly diagnosed GD, antithyroid drugs for less than 3 months. Generation of the TCR library employed RNA extracted from PBMCs. The length of the CDR3 is 14 residues. V lost 6 bases and J lost 6, with 15 bases in between. Germline V gene data show CDR1 as MNHEY and CDR2 as SMNVEV (reference sequence). This specimen comes from a study of regulatory T cells in long-lasting Graves disease. Study conclusions and caveats: Whereas new patients shared some 990 public clonotypes, persistent patients shared more, at 2,500 to 3,500.

Library construction for TCR beta used iRepertoire HTBI primers and Arm-PCR of CDR3 regions. One entry per CDR3 protein results from TCRdb running MiXCR on the multiplex PCR reads. The sample consists of more than 350,000 distinct CDR3 sequences, about 15% of them appearing once. In addition, the sample was reused for a study of T cells in Graves' hyperthyroidism and ophthalmopathy.

The chain employs TRBV27 and TRBJ2-1; the D gene could be TRBD1 or TRBD2 (6 bases each). Sequenced here: peripheral blood mononuclear cells (PBMCs), sampled at new diagnosis, from a patient treated with antithyroid drugs. The receptor's source is a woman in her 30s with Graves disease. The CDR3 DNA follows: TGTGCCAGCAGCCTCCAGGGGAGGAGCAATGAGCAGTTCTTC. This codes for CASSLQGRSNEQFF.